The 32 T cell receptor beta chains below come from one sample, sequenced in a study of response to subunit inactivated influenza vaccine listed by TCRdb under 2018. Library generation was performed with RT-PCR. Sequencing was performed on an Illumina HiSeq 2500. TCRdb reran the public reads through fastp at Q25 and MiXCR, keeping productive beta chains. Identical CDR3 protein sequences are pooled into one entry, listed with their most common genes and DNA. In all, the sample holds fewer than 800,000 distinct CDR3 sequences, and 15% to 19% of those were seen once. Roughly 10% of the sample is in the top ten clones. Sequencing used PBMCs from blood, obtained 11 to 12 days after vaccination. The receptors originated from a man in his fifties who received an inactivated influenza vaccine. Donor details come from another sample of the same person, matched by shared clones.

The chain's CDR3 is CASTTGQTRGYTF. The CDR3 nucleotides are TGTGCCAGTACTACGGGCCAGACCAGGGGCTACACCTTC. The gene calls are TRBV6-1 and TRBJ1-2; D is undetermined. This CDR3 is 13 amino acids long. V lost 9 bases to trimming and J lost 8 bases, with 19 bases between them. Germline-derived CDR1 and CDR2 are MNHNS and SASEGT.

There are a few counts of this clonotype. This chain joins TRBV4-3 and TRBJ2-7, with D hard to call. This CDR3 is built from 13 residues. Per the germline V gene, CDR1 is LGHNA and CDR2 is YSLEER. Deletions cut 0 bases from V and 9 bases from J, with 12 bases between. CDR3 nucleotides: TGCGCCAGCAGCCAAGAGGATTACGGCCGGCAGTACTTC. Its translation is CASSQEDYGRQYF.

This clonotype was detected only a few times. The chain has TRBV7-9 and TRBJ1-4; D unclear. V was shortened by 1 base and J by 7 bases, with 16 bases between the two germline ends. The CDR3 runs 16 residues. Germline CDR1 and CDR2: SEHNR and FQNEAQ (reference sequence). The CDR3 coding sequence is TGTGCCAGCAGCTTAGAAGGTGGAGGGTTCTTTGAAAAACTGTTTTTT. Amino acid sequence: CASSLEGGGFFEKLFF.

This clonotype was counted at least ten times. This chain links TRBV12-3 or TRBV12-4 with TRBJ2-1; TRBD2 aligns across 14 bases. The CDR3 is 22 residues long. V dropped 3 bases and J dropped 0; count of bases not matched to a gene: 16. The CDR3 region has the DNA TGTGCCAGCAGTTTGGGTTTGCTCGGACTAGCGGGAGGAGGAAACTCCTACAATGAGCAGTTCTTC. Translation gives CASSLGLLGLAGGGNSYNEQFF.

This clonotype has a handful of counts. The V and J genes are TRBV3-1 and TRBJ2-4; no clear D gene. With 0 bases removed from V and 3 bases from J, the gap between germline ends came to 6 bases. Germline V gene lookup returns CDR1 LGHDT and CDR2 YNNKEL (reference sequence). CDR3 length equals 14 residues. Written as DNA, the CDR3 is TGTGCCAGCAGCCAAGAGCGCGTCAAAAACATTCAGTACTTC. It codes for CASSQERVKNIQYF. Full variable domain (outside the CDR3, taken from reference TRBV3-1 and TRBJ2-4): DTAVSQTPKYLVTQMGNDKSIKCEQNLGHDTMYWYKQDSKKFLKIMFSYNNKELIINETVPNRFSPKSPDKAHLNLHINSLELGDSAVYFCASSQERVKNIQYFGAGTRLSVL.

This chain links TRBV20-1 with TRBJ2-2; TRBD2 is a possible D gene (5 bases). Trimming removed 5 bases at V and 0 bases at J, with 13 bases between. CDR3 size: 15 residues. CDR1 and CDR2 from the germline V gene are DFQATT and SNEGSKA (reference sequence). CDR3 protein: CSAQRLTANTGELFF. For the CDR3, the DNA is TGCAGTGCTCAAAGACTAACAGCGAACACCGGGGAGCTGTTTTTT.

This clonotype came up a few times. The chain's CDR3 is CASSGQLDSNSPLHF. CDR3 in DNA: TGCGCCAGCAGCGGGCAGCTGGATTCGAATTCACCCCTCCACTTT. The J gene is TRBJ1-6, the V gene TRBV5-1; D not resolved. Per germline, CDR1 SGHRS and CDR2 YFSETQ. Trimming cost V 4 bases and J 7 bases, with 15 bases left between them. The CDR3 length is 15 residues.

The chain links TRBV6-5 to TRBJ2-3; 9 bases are a match to TRBD1. The length of the CDR3 is 18 residues. V shed 0 bases, J shed 5 bases, and the junction held 12 bases outside the gene matches. Germline V gene data show CDR1 as MNHEY and CDR2 as SVGAGI. The CDR3 protein is CASSYSTAWGTGKDTQYF. As DNA, the CDR3 is TGTGCCAGCAGTTACTCGACTGCCTGGGGGACAGGGAAAGATACGCAGTATTTT.

The rearrangement links TRBV13 to TRBJ1-2, with 8 positions matching TRBD1. Germline V lookup: CDR1 PRHDT, CDR2 FYEKMQ (reference sequence). CDR3 length: 14 residues. V shed 4 bases and J 8 bases; nucleotides not matched to a gene: 9. The CDR3 loop reads CASSSTHRGSGYTF. CDR3 nucleotides: TGTGCCAGCAGCTCCACCCACAGGGGGAGCGGCTACACCTTC.

The chain joins TRBV5-5 to TRBJ1-1, with D hard to call. CDR1 is SGHKS, CDR2 YYEKEE, per germline (reference sequence). Between the trimmed V and J ends, which lost 3 bases and 1 base, there was a span of 7 bases. The CDR3 contains 13 residues. CDR3 sequence (DNA): TGTGCCAGCAGCTGGAGGAAGAACACTGAAGCTTTCTTT. This codes for CASSWRKNTEAFF.

This clonotype was detected only a few times. The gene calls are TRBV21-1 and TRBJ2-7; the DNA was not used to check the table's D call, TRBD2. TRBV21-1 is a pseudogene. This CDR3 region has 17 residues. CDR3 bases: TGTGCCAGCCGCGAGGTGGCTAGCGGGGGGGCCTTCAACGAGCAGTACTTC. Protein sequence: CASREVASGGAFNEQYF.

There are a few counts of this clonotype. This chain uses TRBV20-1 with TRBJ2-5; tentatively, D is TRBD1 (6 bases). CDR3 length equals 12 residues. Germline CDR1 is DFQATT and CDR2 is SNEGSKA (reference sequence). Trimming removed 6 bases from V and 0 bases from J, with 8 bases in between. The CDR3 region has the DNA TGCAGTGCCGACAGGTACCAAGAGACCCAGTACTTC. Residues: CSADRYQETQYF.

This clonotype turned up a few times. The DNA for the CDR3 is TGTGCCAGCAGCTTTGGGGGAAAGCAGTTCTTC. Protein sequence: CASSFGGKQFF. The chain is built from TRBV7-8 and TRBJ2-1, with D perhaps matching TRBD1 or TRBD2 (5 bases each). V lost 3 bases, J lost 11 bases, and 8 bases lay in between. CDR3 length: 11 residues. Germline CDR1 reads SGHVS; CDR2 reads FQNEAQ.

Here the CDR3 reads CASSSPGAYEQYF. Written as DNA, the CDR3 is TGTGCCAGCAGCTCCCCGGGAGCCTACGAGCAGTACTTC. The rearrangement links TRBV7-3 to TRBJ2-7, with D possibly being TRBD2 (6 bases). The CDR3 totals 13 residues. With 4 bases removed from V and 2 bases from J, the gap between germline ends came to 9 bases. Germline loops: CDR1 SGHTA, CDR2 FQGTGA.

The table lists this clonotype with a few counts. The chain carries TRBV29-1 and TRBJ1-2, with D perhaps matching TRBD1 (5 bases). This CDR3 is 14 amino acids long. Germline V gives CDR1 SQVTM, CDR2 ANQGSEA. With 4 bases removed from V and 7 bases from J, the gap between germline ends came to 19 bases. As DNA, the CDR3 is TGCAGCGTTGTACAGGTTCTGGCCCGGCCTGGCTACACCTTC. Its translation: CSVVQVLARPGYTF.

This clonotype has just a few counts. This rearrangement joins TRBV12-1 to TRBJ2-7; TRBD1 is the table's D call and was not checked against the DNA. TRBV12-1 is marked as a pseudogene. CDR3 length: 14 amino acids. The CDR3 spells CASSFAGAIDEQYF. CDR3 in DNA: TGTGCCAGCAGCTTCGCGGGGGCTATCGACGAGCAGTACTTC.

This chain links TRBV27 with TRBJ1-5; unclear D gene. The CDR3 is 16 residues long. Trimming took off 6 bases at V and 0 bases at J, with 15 bases between the two ends. Germline V gene sequence: CDR1 MNHEY, CDR2 SMNVEV (reference sequence). CDR3 residues: CASSSAGMTSNQPQHF. Written as DNA, the CDR3 is TGTGCCAGCAGCTCGGCCGGGATGACTAGCAATCAGCCCCAGCATTTT.

The table lists this clonotype with many counts. V usage is TRBV20-1 and J usage is TRBJ2-1; no clear D gene. The germline gives CDR1 DFQATT, CDR2 SNEGSKA (reference sequence). V lost 3 bases to trimming and J lost 4 bases, with 10 bases between them. CDR3 length: 13 amino acids. This CDR3 is CSASLGRYNEQFF. The CDR3 nucleotides read TGCAGTGCTAGCCTGGGTCGTTACAATGAGCAGTTCTTC.

The V and J genes are TRBV15 and TRBJ2-1, with a possible D match to TRBD1 (6 bases). V was shortened by 3 bases and J by 10 bases, with 16 bases between the two germline ends. The CDR3 has 14 residues. CDR1 and CDR2 from the germline V gene are LNHNV and YYDKDF (reference sequence). The CDR3 DNA reads as TGTGCCACCAGCAGGGGTCAACAGGGAAAGGAGCAGTTCTTC. Its translation: CATSRGQQGKEQFF.

This clonotype appeared a few times. The J gene is TRBJ1-2, the V gene TRBV4-3; weak D call: TRBD1 (5 bases). The CDR3 runs 12 residues. Germline values: CDR1 LGHNA, CDR2 YSLEER. The germline V and J ends were trimmed by 2 bases and 7 bases, with 8 bases remaining between them. The CDR3 region has the DNA TGCGCCAGCAGCCAAAAGGGGAGTGGCTACACCTTC. Its protein product is CASSQKGSGYTF.

V is TRBV12-3 or TRBV12-4 and J is TRBJ2-5; D is perhaps TRBD1 (6 bases). The CDR3 is 14 residues long. V lost 1 base to trimming and J lost 5 bases, with 11 bases between them. CDR3 nucleotide sequence: TGTGCCAGCAGTTTAGTGCAGGGGTTGGAGACCCAGTACTTC. Its protein is CASSLVQGLETQYF.

The chain links TRBV28 to TRBJ2-7; possibly TRBD2 for D (6 bases). The length of the CDR3 is 17 residues. Between the trimmed V and J ends, which lost 6 bases and 3 bases, there was a span of 24 bases. From germline, CDR1 is MDHEN and CDR2 SYDVKM. CDR3 nucleotides: TGTGCCAGCAGCTCGGGAGTAGTAGGAGGCTACAACTACGAGCAGTACTTC. Its protein product is CASSSGVVGGYNYEQYF.

This clonotype was seen repeatedly, ten times or more. The chain employs TRBV6-2 or TRBV6-3 and TRBJ2-7; no clear D. The CDR3 contains 14 residues. Germline assignment: CDR1 MNHEY and CDR2 SVGEGT. V was cut by 4 bases and J by 0 bases, with 10 bases left in between. CDR3 nucleotide sequence: TGTGCCAGCAGTTTGTGGGGTAGCTCCTACGAGCAGTACTTC. This codes for CASSLWGSSYEQYF.

At least ten counts were recorded for this clonotype. The chain carries TRBV6-2 or TRBV6-3 and TRBJ2-5; 7 bases fit TRBD2. The CDR3 is 14 amino acids. Unmatched junction bases numbered 12, after V lost 7 bases and J lost 7 bases. Per germline, CDR1 MNHEY and CDR2 SVGEGT. CDR3 sequence: CASTNGGGLGTQYF. CDR3 coding DNA: TGTGCCAGCACCAACGGCGGGGGTTTAGGGACCCAGTACTTC.

There are many counts of this clonotype. The V gene is TRBV6-5, the J gene TRBJ2-2; 12 nucleotides align to TRBD2. Germline-derived CDR1 and CDR2 are MNHEY and SVGAGI. After removal of 0 bases from V and 8 bases from J, the junction contained 7 bases not matched to a gene. This CDR3 comprises 17 residues. The DNA of the CDR3 is TGTGCCAGCAGTTACTCGTGGACTAGCGGGACCCTTGGGGAGCTGTTTTTT. Translation gives CASSYSWTSGTLGELFF.

This clonotype has ten or more counts. The chain has TRBV7-9 and TRBJ1-2; TRBD1 matches 10 bases. The germline V gene has CDR1 SEHNR and CDR2 FQNEAQ (reference sequence). The ends lost 8 bases at V and 8 bases at J; junction bases unmatched: 14. CDR3 length: 15 residues. As DNA, the CDR3 is TGTGCCAGCGGAGGCCTCGGGACAGGGGTTTACGGCTACACCTTC. This gives the protein CASGGLGTGVYGYTF.

This chain links TRBV15 with TRBJ2-5; tentative D call: TRBD2 (6 bases). Trimming took off 1 base at V and 4 bases at J, with 19 bases between the two ends. The length of the CDR3 is 17 residues. From germline, CDR1 is LNHNV and CDR2 YYDKDF (reference sequence). CDR3 coding DNA: TGTGCCACCAGCAGAGTGGGAGGAGGGGCGCTTGGAGAGACCCAGTACTTC. Its protein is CATSRVGGGALGETQYF.

This chain joins TRBV5-1 and TRBJ2-3; 10 nucleotides match TRBD2. With V trimmed by 3 bases and J by 5 bases, 3 bases remained unmatched. The germline gives CDR1 SGHRS, CDR2 YFSETQ. This CDR3 is built from 14 residues. In DNA form, the CDR3 reads TGCGCCAGCAGCTACCGGACTAGCGGAGATACGCAGTATTTT. Encoded protein: CASSYRTSGDTQYF.

This clonotype has at least ten counts. J is TRBJ2-2 and V is TRBV20-1; 9 bases line up with TRBD1. Looked up from germline, CDR1 is DFQATT and CDR2 is SNEGSKA (reference sequence). The V and J ends lost 1 base and 0 bases, in that order; junction bases with no gene match: 9. The CDR3 has 18 amino acids. The CDR3 loop is CSARARPWTGANTGELFF. CDR3 sequence (DNA): TGCAGTGCTAGAGCCCGACCCTGGACAGGGGCGAACACCGGGGAGCTGTTTTTT.

This clonotype came up many times. V is TRBV12-3 or TRBV12-4 and J is TRBJ1-2; no reliable D call. This CDR3 has 11 residues. Deletions cut 3 bases from V and 8 bases from J, with 7 bases between. CDR3 residues: CASSFSGGYTF. CDR3 nucleotide sequence: TGTGCCAGCAGTTTCTCGGGCGGCTACACCTTC.

The rearrangement uses TRBV20-1 and TRBJ2-1; D could derive from TRBD1 or TRBD2 (5 bases each). The V end lost 3 bases, the J end lost 6 bases, and 12 bases lay between the germline ends. Germline V CDR1 and CDR2: DFQATT, SNEGSKA (reference sequence). The CDR3 spans 13 residues. This CDR3 is CSASGVRGNEQFF. The CDR3 DNA is TGCAGTGCTAGCGGGGTAAGGGGCAATGAGCAGTTCTTC.

This clonotype showed up just a few times. J is TRBJ2-1 and V is TRBV7-9; 14 positions agree with TRBD2. This CDR3 spans 14 amino acids. Germline CDR1 is SEHNR and CDR2 is FQNEAQ (reference sequence). After removal of 5 bases from V and 12 bases from J, the junction contained 6 bases not matched to a gene. The CDR3 reads CASSPGTSGSAQFF. In DNA, the CDR3 is TGTGCCAGCAGCCCTGGGACTAGCGGGAGCGCGCAGTTCTTC.